This entry describes one T cell receptor beta chain. Its matching antigen is unknown. Analyses pooled second doses at about 4 or about 12 weeks. CDR3 length: 13 residues. The germline V and J ends were trimmed by 6 bases and 0 bases, with 8 bases remaining between them. Germline V CDR1 and CDR2: SNHLY, FYNNEI. These data are taken from a study of T cell responses to AZD1222 COVID-19 vaccine. Profiling relied on immunoSEQ multiplex PCR, and the TCRdb table lists in-frame clones only, not all of them. The repertoire holds roughly 120,000 clones, with about 89% as singletons. Overall study findings and caveats: Per reports, nearly half of all spike-specific TCRs target regions that are unmutated in variants. Elevations in Spike-specific TCR breadth and depth followed administration of two AZD1222 doses. Only a handful of AZD1222 recipients, six or seven in all, had baseline seropositivity.

This chain links TRBV2 with TRBJ1-1; a possible D gene is TRBD1 (5 bases). The sequenced sample was peripheral blood, obtained 28 days after the second AZD1222 dose. This TCR came from an adult who received the AZD1222 COVID-19 vaccine. For the CDR3, the DNA is TGTGCCAGCAGGACAGAGCTGAACACTGAAGCTTTCTTT. It specifies CASRTELNTEAFF.